These 6 T cell receptor beta chains were all obtained from the same sample, sequenced in a study of T cell responses to AZD1222 COVID-19 vaccine. Here immunoSEQ multiplex PCR was the method, and the copy in TCRdb shows in-frame clones only, minus some. The sample lists about 160,000 clones, roughly 94% occurring once. Sequences were derived from peripheral blood, sampled 28 days after the second AZD1222 dose. Receptors were obtained from an adult who received the AZD1222 COVID-19 vaccine.

J is TRBJ1-2 and V is TRBV5-4, with unresolved D. This CDR3 is built from 12 residues. The germline CDR1 and CDR2 sequences are SGHNT and YYREEE (reference sequence). V lost 3 bases to trimming and J lost 5 bases, with 8 bases between them. The CDR3, as DNA: TGTGCCAGCAGCTCTGACATGTATGGCTACACCTTC. This sequence encodes CASSSDMYGYTF.

The rearrangement links TRBV28 to TRBJ2-3; TRBD2 matches 8 bases. This CDR3 has 16 amino acids. CDR1 and CDR2 (germline): MDHEN, SYDVKM. Trimming took 2 bases from V and 1 from J; bases not matched to a gene: 5. Here the CDR3 reads CASSLRGSGGTDTQYF. The CDR3 DNA reads TGTGCCAGCAGTTTAAGGGGTAGCGGGGGCACAGATACGCAGTATTTT.

The CDR3 region is CASRSGQGDYGYTF. The CDR3 DNA follows: TGTGCCAGCAGGTCGGGACAGGGAGACTATGGCTACACCTTC. The chain carries TRBV13 and TRBJ1-2; 9 bases match TRBD1. The CDR3 consists of 14 residues. V was clipped by 6 bases and J by 3 bases; unmatched bases: 5. Germline V lookup: CDR1 PRHDT, CDR2 FYEKMQ (reference sequence). The whole variable domain, remainder taken from reference TRBV13 and TRBJ1-2, is AAGVIQSPRHLIKEKRETATLKCYPIPRHDTVYWYQQGPGQDPQFLISFYEKMQSDKGSIPDRFSAQQFSDYHSELNMSSLELGDSALYFCASRSGQGDYGYTFGSGTRLTVV.

The V call is TRBV5-5, the J call TRBJ2-6; D unclear. This CDR3 has 16 amino acids. The V end lost 7 bases, the J end lost 0 bases, and 14 bases lay between the germline ends. The germline CDR1 and CDR2 sequences are SGHKS and YYEKEE (reference sequence). The CDR3 nucleotides read TGTGCCAGCCACTACAGCCCCATCTCTGGGGCCAACGTCCTGACTTTC. Protein product: CASHYSPISGANVLTF.

The rearrangement joins TRBV9 to TRBJ2-5; possibly TRBD2 for D (5 bases). The CDR3 covers 15 residues. Germline values: CDR1 SGDLS, CDR2 YYNGEE. V was cut by 1 base and J by 5 bases, with 15 bases left in between. This CDR3 reads CASSVRPTWRETQYF. The CDR3 DNA sequence: TGTGCCAGCAGCGTACGGCCAACCTGGAGGGAGACCCAGTACTTC.

The chain links TRBV7-3 to TRBJ1-1, with D possibly matching TRBD1 (6 bases). Germline CDR1 is SGHTA and CDR2 is FQGTGA. The CDR3 totals 14 residues. The V gene lost 5 bases and the J gene lost 1 base, with 11 bases spanning the gap. In DNA, the CDR3 is TGTGCCAGCAGCCCATTAGGGGGGAACACTGAAGCTTTCTTT. It encodes CASSPLGGNTEAFF.